The 24 T cell receptor beta chains in this list originate from one sample, sequenced in a study of cytomegalovirus exposure and HLA in healthy donors. The study ran its PCR with 60 Vbeta and 13 Jbeta primers. TCRdb keeps only in-frame clones here, not all; method: immunoSEQ multiplex PCR. The sample yields around 160,000 clones, 70% to 85% seen once. Specimen: PBMCs. These receptor sequences come from a male donor in good health and CMV-seronegative.

The V call is TRBV28, the J call TRBJ1-6, with 8 nucleotides matching TRBD1. CDR3 size: 15 residues. V was pared by 5 bases and J by 10 bases, with 10 bases of the junction left unmatched. The germline V gene has CDR1 MDHEN and CDR2 SYDVKM. CDR3 nucleotides: TGTGCCAGCAGTATCAGACAGGGGCTAGGGTCACCCCTCCACTTT. Its translation is CASSIRQGLGSPLHF.

This clone was detected only a few times. The chain links TRBV5-4 to TRBJ2-7; a possible D gene is TRBD2 (7 bases). CDR1 is SGHNT, CDR2 YYREEE, per germline (reference sequence). Trimming removed 3 bases from V and 9 bases from J, with 16 bases in between. The CDR3 is 13 amino acids. The CDR3 region is CASSWQGGGAQYF. The CDR3 DNA is TGTGCCAGCAGCTGGCAGGGTGGGGGGGCGCAGTACTTC.

This clone appeared a few times. V usage is TRBV5-1 and J usage is TRBJ1-1, with 8 bases aligning to TRBD1. The CDR3 has 13 amino acids. The V and J ends lost 4 bases and 3 bases, in that order; junction bases with no gene match: 2. In germline, CDR1 is SGHRS, CDR2 YFSETQ. CDR3 region: CASSVQGDTEAFF. CDR3 bases: TGCGCCAGCAGCGTACAGGGGGACACTGAAGCTTTCTTT.

CDR3 amino acids: CASSSLDEQFF. In DNA form, the CDR3 reads TGTGCCAGCAGCTCACTAGATGAGCAGTTCTTC. The chain has TRBV5-6 and TRBJ2-1; the D gene is possibly TRBD2 (5 bases). The germline V gene has CDR1 SGHDT and CDR2 YYEEEE. V lost 3 bases and J lost 8, with 6 bases in between. The CDR3 is 11 residues long.

The chain employs TRBV25-1 and TRBJ1-5; 8 bases agree with TRBD1. This CDR3 has 14 amino acids. Germline values: CDR1 MGHDK, CDR2 SYGVNS. V shed 4 bases, J shed 4 bases, and the junction held 3 bases outside the gene matches. The CDR3 protein is CASSGTGWNQPQHF. The CDR3, as DNA: TGTGCCAGCAGTGGGACAGGGTGGAATCAGCCCCAGCATTTT.

The chain links TRBV4-3 to TRBJ1-5, with TRBD1 as a possible D gene (6 bases). The CDR3 contains 16 residues. From germline, CDR1 is LGHNA and CDR2 YSLEER. V dropped 0 bases and J dropped 1 base, with 10 bases sitting between them. For the CDR3, the DNA is TGCGCCAGCAGCCAAGACGGTCAGGGGAGCAATCAGCCCCAGCATTTT. Encoded protein: CASSQDGQGSNQPQHF.

The rearrangement uses TRBV6-4 and TRBJ1-2; D is perhaps TRBD1 (5 bases). Germline CDR1 reads MRHNA; CDR2 reads SNTAGT. This CDR3 is built from 18 residues. Trimming left V 0 bases short and J 8 bases short, with 25 bases between. CDR3 protein: CASSDSPGLTGGAQGYTF. Here the CDR3 DNA reads TGTGCCAGCAGTGACTCCCCCGGGCTCACAGGAGGGGCGCAGGGCTACACCTTC.

The chain uses TRBV2 and TRBJ2-7; 14 nucleotides line up with TRBD2. This CDR3 has 16 residues. Trimming cost V 5 bases and J 2 bases; bases outside gene matches: 5. Germline CDR1 and CDR2: SNHLY and FYNNEI. The CDR3: CASSQPGLAGAYEQYF. The CDR3 nucleotides read TGTGCCAGCAGTCAACCGGGACTAGCGGGGGCCTACGAGCAGTACTTC.

V gene TRBV19 combines with J gene TRBJ2-7; D is uncertain. With 9 bases removed from V and 4 bases from J, the gap between germline ends came to 13 bases. CDR3 size: 12 residues. CDR1 and CDR2 (germline): LNHDA, SQIVND (reference sequence). CDR3 in DNA: TGTGCCAGGAGAGGATACCTATACGAGCAGTACTTC. Its protein product is CARRGYLYEQYF.

This rearrangement joins TRBV14 to TRBJ2-7, with D perhaps matching TRBD2 (6 bases). Deletions cut 4 bases from V and 6 bases from J, with 13 bases between. The CDR3 is made up of 13 amino acids. CDR1 is SGHDN and CDR2 is FVKESK in the germline V gene. CDR3 nucleotides: TGTGCCAGCAGCCCTCGGGTGGAGGGCGAGCAGTACTTC. Translation: CASSPRVEGEQYF.

Concerning this clone: The junction differs from germline at one of its ends, possibly a read error. The V and J genes are TRBV7-2 and TRBJ2-5, with 8 nucleotides matching TRBD2. This CDR3 has 15 residues. In germline, CDR1 is SGHTA, CDR2 FQGNSA. CDR3 protein: CAGSLDGGAQETQYF. In DNA form, the CDR3 reads TGTGCCGGCAGCTTAGACGGGGGGGCCCAAGAGACCCAGTACTTC.

J is TRBJ2-3 and V is TRBV28; TRBD1 matches 8 bases. Germline CDR1 and CDR2: MDHEN and SYDVKM. Losses at the gene ends were 10 bases for V and 1 base for J; bases not matched to a gene: 4. The CDR3 sequence is 13 residues long. The CDR3 DNA follows: TGTGCCAAACCGGGACAGGGCACAGATACGCAGTATTTT. It encodes CAKPGQGTDTQYF. Full variable domain (remainder filled in from reference TRBV28 and TRBJ2-3): DVKVTQSSRYLVKRTGEKVFLECVQDMDHENMFWYRQDPGLGLRLIYFSYDVKMKEKGDIPEGYSVSREKKERFSLILESASTNQTSMYLCAKPGQGTDTQYFGPGTRLTVL.

This chain uses TRBV11-2 with TRBJ1-1, with 7 bases lining up with TRBD1. CDR3 size: 17 residues. CDR1 SGHAT and CDR2 FQNNGV come from the germline V gene. V was pared by 4 bases and J by 1 base, with 12 bases of the junction left unmatched. CDR3 loop: CASSSETEQGRNTEAFF. The CDR3 region has the DNA TGTGCCAGCAGCTCCGAAACAGAACAGGGGCGGAACACTGAAGCTTTCTTT. Based on the CDR3 plus reference TRBV11-2 and TRBJ1-1, the full variable domain is EAGVAQSPRYKIIEKRQSVAFWCNPISGHATLYWYQQILGQGPKLLIQFQNNGVVDDSQLPKDRFSAERLKGVDSTLKIQPAKLEDSAVYLCASSSETEQGRNTEAFFGQGTRLTVV.

This chain connects TRBV9 to TRBJ1-3; possibly TRBD1 for D (6 bases). Trimming shortened V by 0 bases and J by 0 bases, and 19 bases separated the two germline ends. Looked up from germline, CDR1 is SGDLS and CDR2 is YYNGEE. The CDR3 sequence is 19 residues long. CDR3 loop: CASSVATGGQGSSGNTIYF. CDR3 sequence (DNA): TGTGCCAGCAGCGTAGCTACGGGGGGGCAGGGAAGCTCTGGAAACACCATATATTTT.

V is TRBV19 and J is TRBJ2-7; 10 bases are shared with TRBD2. This CDR3 spans 12 amino acids. J gave up 5 bases and V 10 bases, and 5 bases lay outside the gene matches. Germline V lookup: CDR1 LNHDA, CDR2 SQIVND (reference sequence). Written as DNA, the CDR3 is TGTGCCACTAGCGGGAGATTCGACGAGCAGTACTTC. Translating it yields CATSGRFDEQYF.

J is TRBJ2-3 and V is TRBV14; 9 bases are a match to TRBD1. The ends lost 4 bases at V and 2 bases at J; junction bases unmatched: 7. This CDR3 has 16 amino acids. CDR1 and CDR2 from the germline V gene are SGHDN and FVKESK. The CDR3 loop is CASSPRQGVVTDTQYF. The CDR3 nucleotides read TGTGCCAGCAGCCCACGACAGGGGGTTGTCACAGATACGCAGTATTTT.

Details on this clone: Other nucleotide sequences in the sample specify the same CDR3. This chain links TRBV7-3 with TRBJ2-2; the D gene is possibly TRBD1 (5 bases). The germline V gene has CDR1 SGHTA and CDR2 FQGTGA. The germline V and J ends were trimmed by 2 bases and 5 bases, with 9 bases remaining between them. The CDR3 loop spans 14 amino acids. The CDR3 loop reads CASSLFQGTGELFF. CDR3 nucleotide sequence: TGTGCCAGCAGCTTATTTCAGGGTACCGGGGAGCTGTTTTTT. Complete variable domain (other parts from reference TRBV7-3 and TRBJ2-2): GAGVSQTPSNKVTEKGKYVELRCDPISGHTALYWYRQSLGQGPEFLIYFQGTGAADDSGLPNDRFFAVRPEGSVSTLKIQRTERGDSAVYLCASSLFQGTGELFFGEGSRLTVL.

The chain uses TRBV11-2 and TRBJ2-7; 12 bases align to TRBD2. V gave up 6 bases and J gave up 4 bases; unmatched junction bases: 7. CDR1 SGHAT and CDR2 FQNNGV come from the germline V gene. The CDR3 loop spans 15 amino acids. Here the CDR3 reads CASRSLAGGRYEQYF. CDR3 DNA: TGTGCCAGCAGATCACTAGCGGGAGGAAGGTACGAGCAGTACTTC.

This clone was counted a few times. V is TRBV18 and J is TRBJ2-7; 10 positions match TRBD1. The CDR3 totals 15 residues. Germline values: CDR1 KGHSH, CDR2 LQKENI. Trimming at V came to 6 bases and at J to 1 base, leaving 6 bases not matched to a gene. The CDR3 sequence is CASSAGTGVSYEQYF. The CDR3 DNA reads TGTGCCAGCTCGGCCGGGACAGGGGTATCCTACGAGCAGTACTTC.

The chain carries TRBV5-1 and TRBJ2-6; TRBD2 agrees at 7 bases. The V gene end was trimmed by 4 bases and the J gene end by 0 bases; junction bases not matched to a gene: 10. The CDR3 is 18 residues long. CDR1 is SGHRS and CDR2 is YFSETQ in the germline V gene. CDR3 region: CASSLPGLPSSGANVLTF. The CDR3 coding sequence is TGCGCCAGCAGCCTCCCGGGACTACCAAGCTCTGGGGCCAACGTCCTGACTTTC.

The J gene is TRBJ1-2, the V gene TRBV4-3; D is ambiguous. The CDR3 consists of 16 residues. With 0 bases removed from V and 4 bases from J, the gap between germline ends came to 15 bases. Germline lookup yields CDR1 LGHNA and CDR2 YSLEER. The chain's CDR3 is CASSQDEGSVFYGYTF. The CDR3 DNA reads TGCGCCAGCAGCCAAGATGAGGGTAGTGTTTTCTATGGCTACACCTTC.

This clone was counted between two and nine times. This CDR3 is CASSLSGEGYTF. CDR3 nucleotides: TGTGCCAGCAGTTTATCCGGGGAGGGCTACACCTTC. The chain combines TRBV27 with TRBJ1-2; D unclear. Germline V gene lookup returns CDR1 MNHEY and CDR2 SMNVEV (reference sequence). This CDR3 is 12 amino acids long. The V gene lost 0 bases and the J gene lost 8 bases, with 7 bases spanning the gap.

A few counts support this clone. This sequence joins TRBV29-1 and TRBJ2-5; 10 nucleotides agree with TRBD1. Trimming removed 7 bases from V and 6 bases from J; junction bases left unmatched: 8. Germline CDR1 reads SQVTM; CDR2 reads ANQGSEA. CDR3 size: 13 residues. The CDR3 region has the DNA TGCAGCGCCCCGGGACAGGGGACGAAGACCCAGTACTTC. It specifies CSAPGQGTKTQYF.

In its sample, this clone was seen a few times. This chain links TRBV30 with TRBJ2-1, with 9 bases that match TRBD2. CDR3 length: 14 residues. CDR1 and CDR2 (germline): GTSNPN, SVGIG (reference sequence). V shed 3 bases, J shed 13 bases, and the junction held 13 bases outside the gene matches. The CDR3 sequence is CAWRPKGAGGVQFF. CDR3 sequence (DNA): TGTGCCTGGAGGCCGAAAGGGGCGGGAGGGGTTCAGTTCTTC.